A selection of T cell receptor beta chains follows, all from one sample in a study of T cell responses to AZD1222 COVID-19 vaccine. Profiling relied on immunoSEQ multiplex PCR, and the TCRdb table lists in-frame clones only, not all of them. The sample records fewer than 150,000 clones, more than 75% being singletons. The source was peripheral blood, collected on day 0 of AZD1222 vaccination. These receptor sequences come from an adult in good health. Both conserved end residues are part of each CDR3. D genes are given only for firm matches. Size values are once, few and many counts, or a class for expanded clones, and some rows have none.

j_call clone_size v_call d_call cdr3_aa cdr3_nt
TRBJ2-1 - TRBV10-3 - CAMSRGAGDNEQFF TGTGCCATGAGCCGGGGGGCGGGTGACAATGAGCAGTTCTTC
TRBJ2-5 - TRBV7-6 - CASSSQGETQYF TGTGCCAGCAGCTCACAGGGAGAGACCCAGTACTTC
TRBJ1-2 few TRBV6-5 - CASSQRGENYGYTF TGTGCCAGCAGCCAGAGGGGGGAAAACTATGGCTACACCTTC
TRBJ2-5 once TRBV5-1 - CASSLAETQYF TGCGCCAGCAGCTTGGCGGAGACCCAGTACTTC
TRBJ1-2 - TRBV19 TRBD1 CASSSPDRGIYGYTF TGTGCCAGTAGTTCCCCGGACAGGGGAATCTATGGCTACACCTTC
TRBJ1-5 once TRBV25-1 - CASSPKGADQPQHF TGTGCCAGCAGCCCTAAGGGCGCCGATCAGCCCCAGCATTTT
TRBJ2-1 - TRBV6-4 - CASSSSSTGPSNNEQFF -
TRBJ1-1 - TRBV12-3/TRBV12-4 - CASSFLLNTEAFF TGTGCCAGCAGTTTTCTTTTGAACACTGAAGCTTTCTTT
TRBJ2-2 - TRBV9 TRBD2 CASSVERGGSDTGELFF TGTGCCAGCAGCGTAGAGCGGGGGGGCAGTGACACCGGGGAGCTGTTTTTT
TRBJ1-1 - TRBV19 - CASRADRSGLDEAFF TGTGCCAGTAGGGCCGACAGGTCGGGGCTCGATGAAGCTTTCTTT
TRBJ2-7 - TRBV6-6 - CASSYFYEQYF TGTGCCAGCAGTTACTTCTACGAGCAGTACTTC
TRBJ1-6 - TRBV28 - CASSPPPQGLGTPLHF TGTGCCAGCAGCCCGCCCCCGCAGGGGTTAGGTACACCCCTCCACTTT
TRBJ1-5 - TRBV7-2 - CASSRTVNQPQHF TGTGCCAGCAGCCGGACAGTCAATCAGCCCCAGCATTTT
TRBJ1-5 - TRBV6-6 - CASSLHRVNQPQHF TGTGCCAGCAGTCTACACAGGGTCAATCAGCCCCAGCATTTT
TRBJ1-2 few TRBV6-5 - CASSYGDRVMKDGYTF TGTGCCAGCAGTTACGGGGACCGGGTTATGAAGGATGGCTACACCTTC
TRBJ1-1 - TRBV9 - CASSVASLGTEAFF TGTGCCAGCAGCGTCGCCTCGCTTGGCACTGAAGCTTTCTTT
TRBJ2-2 - TRBV3-1/TRBV3-2 TRBD1 CASPKPQGTGAGELFF TGTGCCAGTCCTAAACCGCAAGGGACAGGGGCCGGGGAGCTGTTTTTT
TRBJ1-3 once TRBV11-3 - CASSSDRRNSGNTIYF TGTGCCAGCAGCTCCGACAGGAGAAACTCTGGAAACACCATATATTTT
TRBJ2-3 - TRBV29-1 - CRIGDRGRTDTQYF TGCAGAATAGGGGATAGGGGCCGCACAGATACGCAGTATTTT
TRBJ2-3 - TRBV6-2/TRBV6-3 - CASNPGGSGSTDTQYF TGTGCCAGCAACCCAGGTGGGAGCGGGAGCACAGATACGCAGTATTTT
TRBJ2-7 - TRBV28 TRBD2 CASSPGTSLYEQYF TGTGCCAGCAGTCCCGGGACTAGTCTCTACGAGCAGTACTTC
TRBJ2-1 - TRBV15 TRBD2 CATSGEAGSYNEQFF TGTGCCACCAGCGGGGAAGCGGGGAGTTACAATGAGCAGTTCTTC
TRBJ1-1 - TRBV7-9 - CASTPRRNTEAFF TGTGCCAGCACGCCCCGGCGGAACACTGAAGCTTTCTTT
TRBJ1-2 - TRBV21-1 - CASSTHGRVAYGYTF TGTGCCAGCAGCACCCATGGAAGGGTCGCTTATGGCTACACCTTC
TRBJ2-5 - TRBV5-1 - CASSTNPGTKETQYF TGCGCCAGCAGCACCAACCCGGGAACAAAAGAGACCCAGTACTTC
TRBJ2-7 - TRBV11-3 - CASSQGQASYEQYF TGTGCCAGCAGCCAGGGGCAGGCCTCCTACGAGCAGTACTTC
TRBJ1-1 - TRBV7-2 - CASSWTVRLLMNTEAFF TGTGCCAGCAGCTGGACAGTTAGACTACTCATGAACACTGAAGCTTTCTTT
TRBJ2-1 - TRBV27 - CASSLYWEREVGNEQFF TGTGCCAGCAGTTTATATTGGGAACGCGAGGTGGGGAATGAGCAGTTCTTC
TRBJ2-5 - TRBV29-1 - CSAGGGETQYF TGCAGCGCTGGAGGTGGAGAGACCCAGTACTTC
TRBJ2-1 - TRBV18 TRBD2 CASSPSGISYNEQFF TGTGCCAGCTCACCTAGCGGGATTTCCTACAATGAGCAGTTCTTC
TRBJ1-2 - TRBV6-5 - CASSLTGYGYTF TGTGCCAGCAGTTTAACAGGCTATGGCTACACCTTC